Following are 13 T cell receptor beta chains from one sample sequenced in a study of T-cell memory formation after mild COVID-19. From the 5' RACE reads, TCRdb called clonotypes with MiXCR, one entry per CDR3 protein. Of 350,000 to 450,000 distinct CDR3 sequences listed, approximately 14% are singletons. Sequencing input: PBMCs or a T cell subset sorted from them (not recorded which). These receptors all come from a young man who had mild COVID-19 (a few samples of this study predate the infection). Cell type and time point are not known.

This clonotype has more than one count but fewer than ten. The chain is built from TRBV12-3 or TRBV12-4 and TRBJ2-3; no definite D call. This CDR3 has 15 amino acids. Trimming left V 3 bases short and J 1 base short, with 11 bases between. CDR3 sequence reads: CASSFGNEGTDTQYF. The CDR3 DNA reads TGTGCCAGCAGTTTCGGAAATGAAGGCACAGATACGCAGTATTTT.

This clonotype was picked up a small number of times. This chain connects TRBV10-2 to TRBJ1-5; TRBD1 agrees at 10 bases. The CDR3 sequence is 12 residues long. V dropped 8 bases and J dropped 7; count of bases not matched to a gene: 2. The germline CDR1 and CDR2 sequences are WSHSY and SAAADI. The CDR3 DNA reads TGCGCCAGCGGACAGGGGGGCCAGCCCCAGCATTTT. Protein: CASGQGGQPQHF.

The rearrangement uses TRBV10-2 and TRBJ2-7; D gene unclear. Looked up from germline, CDR1 is WSHSY and CDR2 is SAAADI. The CDR3 is 13 residues long. Trimming stripped 4 bases from V and 3 bases from J, with 10 bases between. The CDR3 nucleotides are TGCGCCAGCAGTGCATCCCCGAGCTACGAGCAGTACTTC. Residues: CASSASPSYEQYF.

The chain employs TRBV4-2 and TRBJ2-2; D remains unclear. Trimming removed 1 base at V and 8 bases at J, with 5 bases between. Germline V gives CDR1 LGHNA, CDR2 YNFKEQ. This CDR3 comprises 12 residues. CDR3 protein: CASSQVRGELFF. CDR3 in DNA: TGTGCCAGCAGCCAAGTACGTGGGGAGCTGTTTTTT.

This clonotype came up many times. The CDR3 sequence: CASSQDNDPRGQETQYF. For the CDR3, the DNA is TGTGCCAGCAGCCAAGATAATGATCCTAGGGGACAAGAGACCCAGTACTTC. The V gene is TRBV4-2, the J gene TRBJ2-5; TRBD1 might be the D (5 bases). This CDR3 spans 17 amino acids. Germline V lookup: CDR1 LGHNA, CDR2 YNFKEQ. Trimming shortened V by 0 bases and J by 2 bases, and 16 bases separated the two germline ends.

This clonotype was observed many times. V and J are TRBV11-2 and TRBJ2-1; D ambiguous. The germline V gene has CDR1 SGHAT and CDR2 FQNNGV. Trimming shortened V by 1 base and J by 4 bases, and 11 bases separated the two germline ends. The length of the CDR3 is 15 residues. The CDR3 nucleotides are TGTGCCAGCAGCTTAGGGGTTGTGGGGTACAATGAGCAGTTCTTC. This gives the protein CASSLGVVGYNEQFF. Supplemented by reference TRBV11-2 and TRBJ2-1, the full variable domain reads EAGVAQSPRYKIIEKRQSVAFWCNPISGHATLYWYQQILGQGPKLLIQFQNNGVVDDSQLPKDRFSAERLKGVDSTLKIQPAKLEDSAVYLCASSLGVVGYNEQFFGPGTRLTVL.

Many counts were recorded for this clonotype. This chain links TRBV11-2 with TRBJ2-5, with D tentatively TRBD1 (5 bases). The CDR3 totals 14 residues. Between the trimmed V and J ends, which lost 6 bases and 1 base, there was a span of 12 bases. Germline CDR1 is SGHAT and CDR2 is FQNNGV. CDR3 loop: CASRSPGFQETQYF. In DNA, the CDR3 is TGTGCCAGCAGATCTCCAGGGTTCCAAGAGACCCAGTACTTC. The variable domain in full, with the rest retrieved from reference TRBV11-2 and TRBJ2-5, is EAGVAQSPRYKIIEKRQSVAFWCNPISGHATLYWYQQILGQGPKLLIQFQNNGVVDDSQLPKDRFSAERLKGVDSTLKIQPAKLEDSAVYLCASRSPGFQETQYFGPGTRLLVL.

This clonotype has only a few counts. The rearrangement joins TRBV19 to TRBJ1-5; 7 positions agree with TRBD1. The CDR3 is 17 residues long. Germline V gene lookup returns CDR1 LNHDA and CDR2 SQIVND (reference sequence). V lost 6 bases and J lost 1; bases outside the gene matches: 12. In DNA form, the CDR3 reads TGTGCCAGTAGCCTGACCGGCAGGGGGTTGAGCAATCAGCCCCAGCATTTT. This encodes CASSLTGRGLSNQPQHF.

The gene calls are TRBV6-2 or TRBV6-3 and TRBJ2-2; D call uncertain. The V gene's germline CDR1 is MNHEY and CDR2 SVGEGT. V was pared by 2 bases and J by 2 bases, with 6 bases between. This CDR3 is built from 14 residues. The CDR3 bases are TGTGCCAGCAGTTACGGGGTCAACACCGGGGAGCTGTTTTTT. It specifies CASSYGVNTGELFF.

This clonotype was counted between two and nine times. The V call is TRBV7-3, the J call TRBJ1-1, with D possibly TRBD1 on 5 matching bases. Per the germline V gene, CDR1 is SGHTA and CDR2 is FQGTGA. This CDR3 spans 14 amino acids. Trimming took 3 bases from V and 3 from J, leaving 11 bases between them. CDR3 nucleotides: TGTGCCAGCAGCTTTTCAGGGTTGGACACTGAAGCTTTCTTT. This encodes CASSFSGLDTEAFF.

The chain recombines TRBV24-1 with TRBJ1-5, with a weak D call TRBD1 (6 bases). Trimming cost V 4 bases and J 4 bases, with 13 bases left between them. This CDR3 contains 15 residues. Germline V gene sequence: CDR1 KGHDR, CDR2 SFDVKD. DNA for the CDR3: TGTGCCACCAGTGACCAAACAGGGACGAATCAGCCCCAGCATTTT. Translated, it gives CATSDQTGTNQPQHF.

This clonotype was seen more than once but under ten times. The chain is built from TRBV14 and TRBJ2-1; the D gene is possibly TRBD2 (5 bases). The V gene's germline CDR1 is SGHDN and CDR2 FVKESK. There are 12 residues in the CDR3. Between the trimmed V and J ends, which lost 0 bases and 11 bases, there was a span of 8 bases. The CDR3 region has the DNA TGTGCCAGCAGCCAAGATAGGAGGCAGCAGTTCTTC. Translated, it gives CASSQDRRQQFF.

This chain connects TRBV9 to TRBJ2-3, with TRBD1 matching over 9 bases. Germline assignment: CDR1 SGDLS and CDR2 YYNGEE. V dropped 1 base and J dropped 3; count of bases not matched to a gene: 9. The CDR3 is 17 amino acids. CDR3 DNA sequence: TGTGCCAGCAGCGTACCTGGACAGGGGTGGGGTACAGATACGCAGTATTTT. Amino acids: CASSVPGQGWGTDTQYF.